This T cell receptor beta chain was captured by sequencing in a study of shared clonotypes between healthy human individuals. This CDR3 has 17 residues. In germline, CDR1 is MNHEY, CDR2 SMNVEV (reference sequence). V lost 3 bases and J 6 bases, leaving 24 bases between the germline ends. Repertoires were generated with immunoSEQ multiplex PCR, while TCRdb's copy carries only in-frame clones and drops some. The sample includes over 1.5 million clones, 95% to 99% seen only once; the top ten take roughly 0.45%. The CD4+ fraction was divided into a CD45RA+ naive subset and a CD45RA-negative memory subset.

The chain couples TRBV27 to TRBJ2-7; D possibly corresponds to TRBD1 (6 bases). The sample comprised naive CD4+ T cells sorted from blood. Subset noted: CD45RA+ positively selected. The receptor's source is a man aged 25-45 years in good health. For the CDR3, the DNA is TGTGCCAGCAGTTTCAAGGCTGGAAGGACAGCGACGATCGAGCAGTACTTC. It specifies CASSFKAGRTATIEQYF.